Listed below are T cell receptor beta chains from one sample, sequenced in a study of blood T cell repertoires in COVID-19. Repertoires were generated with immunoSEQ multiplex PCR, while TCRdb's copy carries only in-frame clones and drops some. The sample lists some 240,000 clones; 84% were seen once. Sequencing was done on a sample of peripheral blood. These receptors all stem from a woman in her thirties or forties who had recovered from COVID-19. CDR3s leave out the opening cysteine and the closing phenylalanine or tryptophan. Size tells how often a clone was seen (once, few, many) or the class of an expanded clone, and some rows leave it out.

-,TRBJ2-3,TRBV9,ASSLRLAGPTDTQY
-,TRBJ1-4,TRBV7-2,ASSIQQEKLF
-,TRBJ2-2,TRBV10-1,ASSESRAGVLFRTGELF
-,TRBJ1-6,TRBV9,ASSVDTGLNSPLH
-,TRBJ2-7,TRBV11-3,ASSRGQDHPYEQY
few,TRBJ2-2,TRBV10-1,ASSPGQGAAGELF
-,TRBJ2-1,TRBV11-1,ASSFSSGGAFEQF
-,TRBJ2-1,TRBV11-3,ASSLVLSGGGVQF
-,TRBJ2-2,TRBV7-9,ASRTGGTPTGELF
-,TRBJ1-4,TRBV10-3,AISGRPDEKLF
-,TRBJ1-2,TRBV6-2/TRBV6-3,ASSYSGVVPWGYT
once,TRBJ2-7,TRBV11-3,ASSEERGGGSYEQY
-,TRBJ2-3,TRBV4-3,ASSQDGGTDTQY
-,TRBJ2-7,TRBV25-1,ASSELTQANEQY
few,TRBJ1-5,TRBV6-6,ASSYSGQGDGQPQH
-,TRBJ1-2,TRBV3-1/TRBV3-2,ASSLGQVKSRGYT
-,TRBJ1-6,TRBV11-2,ASSLDQGWGNSPLH
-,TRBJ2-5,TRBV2,ASSEVRGAETQY
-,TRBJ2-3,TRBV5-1,ASSPAASGDPTDTQY
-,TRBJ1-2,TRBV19,ASSPDRGGYGYT
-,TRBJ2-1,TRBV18,ASSPNRGANEQF
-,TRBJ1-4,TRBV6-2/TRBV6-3,ASSWDRDDEKLF
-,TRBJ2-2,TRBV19,ASSTQGLAQSGELF
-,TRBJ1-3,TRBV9,ASSPVPGSGNTIY
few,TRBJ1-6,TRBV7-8,ASSLRGNSPLH
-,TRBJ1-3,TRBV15,ATSRTTGGISGNTIY
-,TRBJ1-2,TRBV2,ASSEASQNYGYT
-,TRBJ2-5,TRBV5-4,ASGSKNLSLETQY
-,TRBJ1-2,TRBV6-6,ASNVGTDRGRGYT
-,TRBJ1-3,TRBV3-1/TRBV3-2,ASSQDFSSGNTIY
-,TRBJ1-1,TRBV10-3,AISVQGGVTEAF
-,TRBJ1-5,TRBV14,ASSQSLDQPQH
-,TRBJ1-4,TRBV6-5,ASSPQGDEKLF
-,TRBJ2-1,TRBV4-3,ASSQDLSGLSKEQF
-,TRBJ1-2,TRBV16,ASSQSGTDYGYT
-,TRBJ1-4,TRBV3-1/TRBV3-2,ASSPAEFNEKLF